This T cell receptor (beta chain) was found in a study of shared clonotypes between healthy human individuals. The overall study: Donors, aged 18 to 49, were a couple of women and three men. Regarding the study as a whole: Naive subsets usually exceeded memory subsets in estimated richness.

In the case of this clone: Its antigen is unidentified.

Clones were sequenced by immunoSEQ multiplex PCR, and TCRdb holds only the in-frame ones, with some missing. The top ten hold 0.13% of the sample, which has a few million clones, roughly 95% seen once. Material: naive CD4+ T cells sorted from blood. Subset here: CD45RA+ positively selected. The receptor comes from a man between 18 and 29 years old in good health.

In DNA form, the CDR3 reads TGTGCCATCAGTGAAGGGCAGCGGGACGAGCAGTACTTC. This translates into CAISEGQRDEQYF. The chain carries TRBV10-3 and TRBJ2-7; maybe TRBD2 (6 bases). V was cut by 3 bases and J by 5 bases, with 11 bases left in between. Germline CDR1 and CDR2: ENHRY and SYGVKD. CDR3 length: 13 amino acids.